Listed below are T cell receptor beta chains from one sample, sequenced in a study of shared clonotypes between healthy human individuals. Sequenced by immunoSEQ multiplex PCR; TCRdb stores in-frame clones only, minus some. The table shows about 2,100,000 clones, with about 93% occurring only once. What was sequenced was naive CD8+ T cells from PBMCs. The receptors were gathered from a man between 18 and 29 years old in good health. Some clones in this sample may be carry-over from other donors' samples. Both conserved end residues are part of each CDR3. D genes are given only for firm matches. Size tells how often a clone was seen (once, few, many) or the class of an expanded clone, and some rows leave it out.

cdr3_aa cdr3_nt j_call v_call d_call clone_size
CASSQLAGASDTQYF TGTGCCAGCAGTCAACTAGCGGGAGCGTCAGATACGCAGTATTTT TRBJ2-3 TRBV27 TRBD2 .
CASSLSSRVSTEAFF TGTGCCAGCAGCTTATCGTCCAGGGTTAGCACTGAAGCTTTCTTT TRBJ1-1 TRBV7-9 . .
CASSPGLAGSLAKNIQYF TGTGCCAGCAGCCCGGGACTAGCGGGTTCATTAGCCAAAAACATTCAGTACTTC TRBJ2-4 TRBV7-9 TRBD2 .
CASSRLVLGRSGGEQYF TGCGCCAGCAGCCGCTTGGTACTTGGGCGCTCTGGAGGGGAGCAGTACTTC TRBJ2-7 TRBV4-3 . .
CASSLWTGNYNEQFF TGTGCCAGCAGCTTATGGACAGGGAATTACAATGAGCAGTTCTTC TRBJ2-1 TRBV11-2 TRBD1 .
CASSVRQGNHEQYF TGTGCCAGCAGTGTCAGACAGGGAAACCACGAGCAGTACTTC TRBJ2-7 TRBV6-1 TRBD1 .
CASSSRTGSETQYF TGTGCCAGTAGTTCCCGGACAGGGTCAGAGACCCAGTACTTC TRBJ2-5 TRBV19 TRBD1 once
CASSDSTSGSTDTQYF TGTGCCAGCAGCGACTCAACTTCGGGTTCCACAGATACGCAGTATTTT TRBJ2-3 TRBV14 . .
CASSLGGSTYEQYF TGTGCCAGCAGTTTAGGAGGATCTACCTACGAGCAGTACTTC TRBJ2-7 TRBV27 . .
CASSHPGGLPYNEQFF TGTGCCAGCAGCCATCCCGGAGGGCTGCCTTACAATGAGCAGTTCTTC TRBJ2-1 TRBV7-8 . .
CASSLTGGTEAFF TGTGCCAGCAGTTTAACAGGGGGAACTGAAGCTTTCTTT TRBJ1-1 TRBV28 TRBD1 .
CASSVAPRLADVYNEQFF TGTGCCAGCAGCGTAGCCCCAAGACTAGCGGATGTATACAATGAGCAGTTCTTC TRBJ2-1 TRBV9 TRBD2 .